Given below is one T cell receptor beta chain in context. This entry belongs to a study of blood T cell repertoires in COVID-19. Study-wide background: The United States, Italy and Spain supplied acute and convalescent COVID-19 samples. Nucleic acid was either cDNA or gDNA, and it came from T cells, B-cell-depleted T cells, or PBMCs.

The CDR3 loop spans 17 amino acids. V lost 3 bases and J lost 2; bases outside the gene matches: 7. From germline, CDR1 is MNHEY and CDR2 SMNVEV (reference sequence). Authors' methods: Reference gene primer amplification gave nucleated cell count estimates. The repertoire was sequenced with immunoSEQ multiplex PCR; TCRdb's copy has only in-frame clones and lacks some. The V and J calls and the clone size are those of that table, but D and trimming were determined from the DNA. This sample has fewer than 200,000 clones, with roughly 87% found just once. This TCR derives from a woman between 45 and 60 years old with acute or convalescent COVID-19. Sample: peripheral blood. This chain uses TRBV27 with TRBJ2-3, with TRBD2 identical over 11 bases. The CDR3 is CASSFVTSGRFTDTQYF. The CDR3 DNA follows: TGTGCCAGCAGTTTTGTTACTAGCGGGAGATTCACAGATACGCAGTATTTT.